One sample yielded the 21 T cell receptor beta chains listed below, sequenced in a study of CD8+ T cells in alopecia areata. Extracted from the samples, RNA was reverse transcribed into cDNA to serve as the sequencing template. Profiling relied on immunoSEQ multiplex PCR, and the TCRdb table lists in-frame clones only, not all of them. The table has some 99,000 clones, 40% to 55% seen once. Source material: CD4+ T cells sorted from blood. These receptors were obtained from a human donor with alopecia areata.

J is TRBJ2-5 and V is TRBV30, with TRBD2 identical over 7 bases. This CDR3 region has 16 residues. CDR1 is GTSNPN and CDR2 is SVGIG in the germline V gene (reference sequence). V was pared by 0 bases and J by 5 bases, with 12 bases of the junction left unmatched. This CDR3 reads CAWSVGPSGPRETQYF. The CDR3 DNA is TGTGCCTGGAGTGTAGGGCCTAGCGGACCTAGGGAGACCCAGTACTTC. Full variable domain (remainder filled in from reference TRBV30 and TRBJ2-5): SQTIHQWPATLVQPVGSPLSLECTVEGTSNPNLYWYRQAAGRGLQLLFYSVGIGQISSEVPQNLSASRPQDRQFILSSKKLLLSDSGFYLCAWSVGPSGPRETQYFGPGTRLLVL.

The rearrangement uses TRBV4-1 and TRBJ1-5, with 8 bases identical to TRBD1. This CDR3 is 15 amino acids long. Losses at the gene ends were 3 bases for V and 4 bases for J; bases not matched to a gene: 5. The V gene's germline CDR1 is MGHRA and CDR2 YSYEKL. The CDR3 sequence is CASSHPDRENQPQHF. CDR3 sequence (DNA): TGCGCCAGCAGCCATCCGGACAGGGAGAATCAGCCCCAGCATTTT.

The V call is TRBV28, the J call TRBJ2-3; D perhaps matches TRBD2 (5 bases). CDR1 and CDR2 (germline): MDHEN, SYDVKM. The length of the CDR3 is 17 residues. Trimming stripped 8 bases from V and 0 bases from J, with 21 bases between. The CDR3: CASGGPLSSSSTDTQYF. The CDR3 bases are TGTGCCAGCGGAGGCCCTCTATCCTCCTCTAGCACAGATACGCAGTATTTT.

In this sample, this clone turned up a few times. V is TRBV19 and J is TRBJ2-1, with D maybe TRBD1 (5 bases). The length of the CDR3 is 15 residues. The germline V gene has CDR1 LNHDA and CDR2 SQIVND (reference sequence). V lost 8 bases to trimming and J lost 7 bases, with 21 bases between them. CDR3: CASSPRGLARNEQFF. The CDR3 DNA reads TGTGCCAGTTCGCCAAGGGGATTAGCAAGAAATGAGCAGTTCTTC.

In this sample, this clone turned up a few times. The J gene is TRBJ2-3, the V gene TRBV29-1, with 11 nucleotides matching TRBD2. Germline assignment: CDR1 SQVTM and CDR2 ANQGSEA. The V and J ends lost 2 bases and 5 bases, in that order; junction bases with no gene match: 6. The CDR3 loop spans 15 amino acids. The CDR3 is CSVELAGGRGDTQYF. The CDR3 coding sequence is TGCAGCGTTGAATTAGCGGGAGGGCGGGGAGATACGCAGTATTTT.

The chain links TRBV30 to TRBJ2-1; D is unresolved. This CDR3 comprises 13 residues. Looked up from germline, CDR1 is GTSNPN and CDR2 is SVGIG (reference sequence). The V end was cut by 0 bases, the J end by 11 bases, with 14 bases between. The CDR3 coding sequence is TGTGCCTGGAGTGTGGACCAAAGGACGCAGCAGTTCTTC. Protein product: CAWSVDQRTQQFF. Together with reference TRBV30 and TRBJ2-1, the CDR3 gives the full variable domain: SQTIHQWPATLVQPVGSPLSLECTVEGTSNPNLYWYRQAAGRGLQLLFYSVGIGQISSEVPQNLSASRPQDRQFILSSKKLLLSDSGFYLCAWSVDQRTQQFFGPGTRLTVL.

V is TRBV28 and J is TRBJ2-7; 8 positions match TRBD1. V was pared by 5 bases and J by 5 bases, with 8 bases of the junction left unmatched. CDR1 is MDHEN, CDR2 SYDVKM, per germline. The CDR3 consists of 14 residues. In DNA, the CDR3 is TGTGCCAGCAGTCCCTTAAGGACAGGGAACGAGCAGTACTTC. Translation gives CASSPLRTGNEQYF.

The CDR3 nucleotides read TGTGCCAGCAGCAAAGGGACGCGATCACCGGGGGGCGAGCAGTACTTC. This encodes CASSKGTRSPGGEQYF. The V gene is TRBV21-1, the J gene TRBJ2-7; no check of the table's D call, TRBD2, against the DNA was made. TRBV21-1 is a documented pseudogene. This CDR3 is built from 16 residues.

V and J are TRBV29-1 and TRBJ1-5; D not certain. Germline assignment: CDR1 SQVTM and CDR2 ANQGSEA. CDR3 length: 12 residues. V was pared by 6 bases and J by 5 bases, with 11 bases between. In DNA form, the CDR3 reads TGCAGCGTGGCTGACTTAGATCAGCCCCAGCATTTT. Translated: CSVADLDQPQHF.

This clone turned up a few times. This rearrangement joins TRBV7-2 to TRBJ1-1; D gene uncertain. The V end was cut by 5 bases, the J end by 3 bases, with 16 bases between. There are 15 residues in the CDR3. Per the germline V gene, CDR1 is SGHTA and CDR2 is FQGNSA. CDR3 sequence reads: CASSQHSAEYTEAFF. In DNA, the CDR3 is TGTGCCAGCAGCCAACACAGTGCCGAGTACACTGAAGCTTTCTTT.

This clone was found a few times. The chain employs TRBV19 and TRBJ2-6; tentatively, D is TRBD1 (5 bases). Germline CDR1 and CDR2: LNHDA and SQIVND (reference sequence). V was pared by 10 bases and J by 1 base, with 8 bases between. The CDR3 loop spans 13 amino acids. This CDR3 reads CAIGVSGANVLTF. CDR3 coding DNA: TGTGCCATAGGGGTTTCTGGGGCCAACGTCCTGACTTTC.

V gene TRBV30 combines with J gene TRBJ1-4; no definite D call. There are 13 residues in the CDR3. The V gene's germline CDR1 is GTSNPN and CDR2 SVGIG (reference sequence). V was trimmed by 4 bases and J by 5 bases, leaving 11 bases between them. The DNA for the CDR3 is TGTGCCTGGACCAAACAGTCGAATGAAAAACTGTTTTTT. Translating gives CAWTKQSNEKLFF.

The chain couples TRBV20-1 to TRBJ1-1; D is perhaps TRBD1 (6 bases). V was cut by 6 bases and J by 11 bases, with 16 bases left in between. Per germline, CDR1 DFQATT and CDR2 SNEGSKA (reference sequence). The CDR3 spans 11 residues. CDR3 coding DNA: TGCAGTGCGTCGGACCAGGGGAGGGCTTTCTTT. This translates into CSASDQGRAFF.

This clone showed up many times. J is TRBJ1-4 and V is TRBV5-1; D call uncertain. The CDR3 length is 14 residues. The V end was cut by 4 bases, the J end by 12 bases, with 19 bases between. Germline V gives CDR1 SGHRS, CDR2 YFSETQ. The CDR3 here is CASSTGSPNGELFF. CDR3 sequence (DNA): TGCGCCAGCAGCACGGGGTCTCCGAATGGGGAACTGTTTTTT.

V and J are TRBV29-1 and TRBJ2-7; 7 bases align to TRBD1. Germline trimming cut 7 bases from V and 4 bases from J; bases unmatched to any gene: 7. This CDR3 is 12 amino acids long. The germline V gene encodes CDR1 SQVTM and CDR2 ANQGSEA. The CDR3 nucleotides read TGCAGCGGCCAGGGGGAATCGTACGAGCAGTACTTC. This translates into CSGQGESYEQYF.

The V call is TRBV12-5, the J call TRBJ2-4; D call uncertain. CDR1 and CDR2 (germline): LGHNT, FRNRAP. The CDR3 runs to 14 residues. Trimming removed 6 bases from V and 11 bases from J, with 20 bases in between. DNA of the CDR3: TGTGCTAGTGGCCAGAGCAGGCCTAACCCGGTTCAGTACTTC. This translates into CASGQSRPNPVQYF.

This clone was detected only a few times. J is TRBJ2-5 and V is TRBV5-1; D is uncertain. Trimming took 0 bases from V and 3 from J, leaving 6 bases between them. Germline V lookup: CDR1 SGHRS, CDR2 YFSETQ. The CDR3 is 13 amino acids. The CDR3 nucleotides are TGCGCCAGCAGCTTGGCGGCGGAAGAGACCCAGTACTTC. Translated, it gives CASSLAAEETQYF. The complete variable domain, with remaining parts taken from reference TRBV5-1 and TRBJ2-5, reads KAGVTQTPRYLIKTRGQQVTLSCSPISGHRSVSWYQQTPGQGLQFLFEYFSETQRNKGNFPGRFSGRQFSNSRSEMNVSTLELGDSALYLCASSLAAEETQYFGPGTRLLVL.

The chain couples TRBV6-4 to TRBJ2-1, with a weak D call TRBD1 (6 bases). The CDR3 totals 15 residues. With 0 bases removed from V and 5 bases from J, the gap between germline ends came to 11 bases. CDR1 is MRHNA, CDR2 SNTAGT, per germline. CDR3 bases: TGTGCCAGCAGTGACTCAATAGGGGGAGACAATGAGCAGTTCTTC. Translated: CASSDSIGGDNEQFF.

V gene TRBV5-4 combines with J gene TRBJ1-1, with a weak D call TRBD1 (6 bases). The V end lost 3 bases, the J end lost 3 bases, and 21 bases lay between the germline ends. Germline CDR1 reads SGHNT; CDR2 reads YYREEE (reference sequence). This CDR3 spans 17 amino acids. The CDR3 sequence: CASSSPSVDRLYTEAFF. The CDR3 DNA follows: TGTGCCAGCAGCTCCCCGTCGGTAGACAGGCTCTACACTGAAGCTTTCTTT.

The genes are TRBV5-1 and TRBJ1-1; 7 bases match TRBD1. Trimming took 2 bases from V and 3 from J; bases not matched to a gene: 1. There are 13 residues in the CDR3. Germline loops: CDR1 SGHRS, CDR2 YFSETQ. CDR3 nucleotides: TGCGCCAGCAGCTTACAGGGGTACACTGAAGCTTTCTTT. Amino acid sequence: CASSLQGYTEAFF.

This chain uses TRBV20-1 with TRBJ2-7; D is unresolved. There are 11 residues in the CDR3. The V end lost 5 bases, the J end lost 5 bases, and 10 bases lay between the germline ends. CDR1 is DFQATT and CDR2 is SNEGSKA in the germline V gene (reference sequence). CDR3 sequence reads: CSAQQGNEQYF. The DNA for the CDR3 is TGCAGTGCTCAACAAGGGAACGAGCAGTACTTC.